This passage covers 3 T cell receptor beta chains from one sample sequenced in a study of cytomegalovirus exposure and HLA in healthy donors. Vbeta (60) and Jbeta (13) primers were used in the PCR. TCRdb keeps only in-frame clones here, not all; method: immunoSEQ multiplex PCR. This repertoire shows hundreds of thousands of clones, around four fifths found once; its top ten account for more than 0.45%. Sample: PBMCs. The receptors were gathered from a boy aged 5 to 17 in good health and CMV-seronegative.

This clone was observed a few times. The V gene is TRBV2, the J gene TRBJ2-7; TRBD1 matches at 7 bases. Trimming took 0 bases from V and 6 from J; bases not matched to a gene: 5. Germline V gene lookup returns CDR1 SNHLY and CDR2 FYNNEI. The CDR3 is 14 residues long. The CDR3 sequence: CASSEAATGFEQYF. DNA of the CDR3: TGTGCCAGCAGTGAAGCTGCGACAGGGTTCGAGCAGTACTTC.

J is TRBJ2-7 and V is TRBV7-6; 7 bases fit TRBD1. This CDR3 comprises 13 residues. Germline CDR1 reads SGHVS; CDR2 reads FNYEAQ. V lost 3 bases and J lost 6; bases outside the gene matches: 5. The CDR3 coding sequence is TGTGCCAGCAGCTTCCATGACAGGGCCGAGCAGTACTTC. Amino acid sequence: CASSFHDRAEQYF.

V and J are TRBV5-4 and TRBJ2-1; 9 nucleotides align to TRBD1. J was trimmed by 3 bases and V by 5 bases; bases with no gene match: 6. This CDR3 contains 15 residues. The germline V gene encodes CDR1 SGHNT and CDR2 YYREEE (reference sequence). The chain's CDR3 is CASRLDRGDYNEQFF. CDR3 nucleotide sequence: TGTGCCAGCAGACTGGACAGGGGTGACTACAATGAGCAGTTCTTC.